The 14 T cell receptor beta chains reported below all come from one sample, sequenced in a study of cytomegalovirus exposure and HLA in healthy donors. The primer mix had 60 Vbeta and 13 Jbeta primers. Generated by immunoSEQ multiplex PCR, the TCRdb table keeps only in-frame clones and is missing some. The data hold roughly 200,000 clones, with roughly 10% observed a single time. Sequences were obtained from PBMCs. Receptor source: a woman aged 30 to 39 in good health and CMV-seropositive.

The chain has TRBV5-6 and TRBJ1-1; perhaps TRBD1 as D (5 bases). Trimming shortened V by 4 bases and J by 5 bases, and 15 bases separated the two germline ends. Germline V gene data show CDR1 as SGHDT and CDR2 as YYEEEE. This CDR3 contains 14 residues. CDR3 nucleotide sequence: TGTGCCAGCAGCCGCTTAAGGGGAGGGACTGAAGCTTTCTTT. This encodes CASSRLRGGTEAFF. The full variable domain, its missing parts supplied by reference TRBV5-6 and TRBJ1-1, is DAGVTQSPTHLIKTRGQQVTLRCSPKSGHDTVSWYQQALGQGPQFIFQYYEEEERQRGNFPDRFSGHQFPNYSSELNVNALLLGDSALYLCASSRLRGGTEAFFGQGTRLTVV.

The chain carries TRBV5-5 and TRBJ1-1; D is ambiguous. From germline, CDR1 is SGHKS and CDR2 YYEKEE (reference sequence). V lost 3 bases to trimming and J lost 2 bases, with 17 bases between them. The CDR3 runs to 16 residues. The CDR3 spells CASSYTWSDVNTEAFF. For the CDR3, the DNA is TGTGCCAGCAGCTACACTTGGAGCGACGTTAACACTGAAGCTTTCTTT.

This clone has more than one count but fewer than ten. This chain joins TRBV6-6 and TRBJ2-5; no definite D call. Trimming removed 5 bases from V and 1 base from J, with 11 bases in between. Germline V gene sequence: CDR1 MNHNY, CDR2 SVGAGI (reference sequence). The length of the CDR3 is 14 residues. This chain's CDR3 is CASSARSSQETQYF. In DNA, the CDR3 is TGTGCCAGCAGTGCGAGGTCCTCCCAAGAGACCCAGTACTTC.

The chain links TRBV10-1 to TRBJ2-7, with D tentatively TRBD1 (6 bases). The CDR3 has 13 amino acids. Deletions cut 4 bases from V and 0 bases from J, with 7 bases between. Germline lookup yields CDR1 WNHNN and CDR2 SYGVQD (reference sequence). The CDR3 spells CASSAGASYEQYF. Here the CDR3 DNA reads TGCGCCAGCAGTGCAGGGGCCTCCTACGAGCAGTACTTC.

This clone showed up just a few times. CDR3: CASSWDRGDEQYF. The CDR3 region has the DNA TGTGCCAGCAGTTGGGACAGGGGAGACGAGCAGTACTTC. V is TRBV9 and J is TRBJ2-7, with 10 nucleotides matching TRBD1. Germline CDR1 reads SGDLS; CDR2 reads YYNGEE. The CDR3 runs to 13 residues. V was pared by 5 bases and J by 5 bases, with 4 bases of the junction left unmatched.

This clone was detected many times. CDR3 sequence reads: CASSLDSNQPQHF. The CDR3 DNA reads TGTGCCAGCTCTTTAGATAGCAATCAGCCCCAGCATTTT. V and J are TRBV18 and TRBJ1-5; no definite D call. Deletions cut 6 bases from V and 0 bases from J, with 6 bases between. The CDR3 runs to 13 residues. Per germline, CDR1 KGHSH and CDR2 LQKENI.

CDR3 region: CASSMELWVPTPTSGANVLTF. The CDR3 DNA is TGTGCCAGTAGTATGGAGCTCTGGGTTCCCACCCCAACCTCTGGGGCCAACGTCCTGACTTTC. The gene calls are TRBV19 and TRBJ2-6; D unresolved. This CDR3 is 21 amino acids long. Germline V CDR1 and CDR2: LNHDA, SQIVND (reference sequence). V lost 3 bases and J 0 bases, leaving 24 bases between the germline ends.

J is TRBJ2-7 and V is TRBV5-1, with TRBD2 as a possible D gene (6 bases). This CDR3 is 14 amino acids long. Germline V gene data show CDR1 as SGHRS and CDR2 as YFSETQ. Trimming took 4 bases from V and 2 from J, leaving 13 bases between them. Written as DNA, the CDR3 is TGCGCCAGCAGCCAGACGGGGGAGGCCTACGAGCAGTACTTC. Its protein product is CASSQTGEAYEQYF.

The rearrangement uses TRBV5-1 and TRBJ2-7, with D possibly TRBD1 on 5 matching bases. There are 14 residues in the CDR3. The germline V and J ends were trimmed by 0 bases and 2 bases, with 9 bases remaining between them. Germline CDR1 is SGHRS and CDR2 is YFSETQ. CDR3 DNA: TGCGCCAGCAGCTTGGGGGGCGGAACCTACGAGCAGTACTTC. Translation gives CASSLGGGTYEQYF.

This chain uses TRBV6-5 with TRBJ2-1, with 7 bases that match TRBD2. The CDR3 runs to 15 residues. From germline, CDR1 is MNHEY and CDR2 SVGAGI. The junction had 11 bases not matched to a gene; V was cut back by 4 bases and J by 8 bases. The CDR3 region has the DNA TGTGCCAGCAGTTCCTTAGCGGGTTGGGGTGATGAGCAGTTCTTC. It is translated as CASSSLAGWGDEQFF.

The chain links TRBV10-3 to TRBJ2-3, with 8 nucleotides matching TRBD2. V lost 5 bases and J lost 1; bases outside the gene matches: 11. CDR1 ENHRY and CDR2 SYGVKD come from the germline V gene. The CDR3 loop spans 17 amino acids. CDR3 bases: TGTGCCATCAGTAACCCTTCGGGACTAGTTGGCACAGATACGCAGTATTTT. It encodes CAISNPSGLVGTDTQYF.

This clone was counted only a few times. The rearrangement joins TRBV4-1 to TRBJ2-4, with TRBD2 matching 13 bases. The J segment lost 2 bases and the V segment lost 6 bases, leaving 4 bases of the junction unmatched. Germline V gene data show CDR1 as MGHRA and CDR2 as YSYEKL. CDR3 length: 16 amino acids. Here the CDR3 reads CASSLTSGGTKNIQYF. The CDR3, as DNA: TGCGCCAGCAGTCTGACTAGCGGGGGGACCAAAAACATTCAGTACTTC.

The CDR3 DNA reads TGCGCCAGCAGCTTGGTTACAGGAAAATACAATGAGCAGTTCTTC. This sequence encodes CASSLVTGKYNEQFF. The chain uses TRBV5-1 and TRBJ2-1, with D perhaps matching TRBD1 (5 bases). The germline V gene encodes CDR1 SGHRS and CDR2 YFSETQ. Trimming removed 0 bases from V and 4 bases from J, with 11 bases in between. The CDR3 extends over 15 amino acids.

The chain recombines TRBV6-6 with TRBJ1-5, with 7 bases identical to TRBD1. Germline V CDR1 and CDR2: MNHNY, SVGAGI (reference sequence). The CDR3 covers 14 residues. The V and J ends lost 5 bases and 4 bases, in that order; junction bases with no gene match: 5. The CDR3 protein is CASSNQGGNQPQHF. Here the CDR3 DNA reads TGTGCCAGCAGTAATCAGGGGGGTAATCAGCCCCAGCATTTT.